The 17 T cell receptor beta chains listed next were all sequenced from one sample in a study of neoadjuvant anti-PD-1 for oral cavity cancer. Clones were read by immunoSEQ multiplex PCR, and TCRdb kept only the in-frame ones, dropping some. This sample yields more than 7,000 clones, of which approximately 67% are seen a single time; around 2.8% belongs to the top ten. Time point specified: after neoadjuvant nivolumab, at surgical resection. Sample: PBMCs, taken after nivolumab (anti-PD-1) treatment. The receptors were sampled from a person between 40 and 85 years old with oral cavity squamous cell carcinoma.

This clone turned up a few times. The chain has TRBV6-5 and TRBJ1-2, with 10 bases that match TRBD1. Germline V gene data show CDR1 as MNHEY and CDR2 as SVGAGI. The CDR3 loop spans 15 amino acids. V trimming: 6 bases; J trimming: 8 bases; junction bases outside the gene matches: 12. CDR3 bases: TGTGCCAGCAGCCCAGACAGGGGGCATATTGGCGGCTACACCTTC. Translation: CASSPDRGHIGGYTF.

The chain has TRBV19 and TRBJ2-1, with D possibly TRBD2 on 5 matching bases. Trimming stripped 6 bases from V and 2 bases from J, with 14 bases between. This CDR3 is 15 amino acids long. From germline, CDR1 is LNHDA and CDR2 SQIVND (reference sequence). The CDR3 coding sequence is TGTGCCAGTAGCCCTTCAACGGGGACCTACAATGAGCAGTTCTTC. Its translation is CASSPSTGTYNEQFF. Full variable domain (outside the CDR3, taken from reference TRBV19 and TRBJ2-1): DGGITQSPKYLFRKEGQNVTLSCEQNLNHDAMYWYRQDPGQGLRLIYYSQIVNDFQKGDIAEGYSVSREKKESFPLTVTSAQKNPTAFYLCASSPSTGTYNEQFFGPGTRLTVL.

In its sample, this clone was seen once. This chain joins TRBV7-9 and TRBJ2-5, with 7 bases identical to TRBD1. Per the germline V gene, CDR1 is SEHNR and CDR2 is FQNEAQ (reference sequence). This CDR3 is 15 amino acids long. V trimming: 2 bases; J trimming: 3 bases; junction bases outside the gene matches: 6. The DNA for the CDR3 is TGTGCCAGCAGCTTAAGAAGGGGGACAGAAGAGACCCAGTACTTC. This translates into CASSLRRGTEETQYF.

The chain links TRBV7-2 to TRBJ1-5; D gene uncertain. Trimming took off 5 bases at V and 1 base at J, with 15 bases between the two ends. Germline CDR1 SGHTA, CDR2 FQGNSA. This CDR3 spans 16 amino acids. DNA of the CDR3: TGTGCCAGCAGCCCCGGGCCCCTCGGGAGCAATCAGCCCCAGCATTTT. This sequence encodes CASSPGPLGSNQPQHF. Complete variable domain (other parts from reference TRBV7-2 and TRBJ1-5): GAGVSQSPSNKVTEKGKDVELRCDPISGHTALYWYRQSLGQGLEFLIYFQGNSAPDKSGLPSDRFSAERTGGSVSTLTIQRTQQEDSAVYLCASSPGPLGSNQPQHFGDGTRLSIL.

This clone was recorded a few times. The chain combines TRBV28 with TRBJ1-1, with 7 bases identical to TRBD1. CDR3 size: 16 residues. V trimming: 1 base; J trimming: 5 bases; junction bases outside the gene matches: 10. Germline V gives CDR1 MDHEN, CDR2 SYDVKM. The CDR3 region is CASSLLGEGAWTEAFF. The CDR3 coding sequence is TGTGCCAGCAGTTTATTAGGGGAGGGGGCATGGACTGAAGCTTTCTTT.

This clone was seen a handful of times. This sequence joins TRBV19 and TRBJ2-2, with 8 bases that match TRBD1. The CDR3 is 16 amino acids. CDR1 and CDR2 from the germline V gene are LNHDA and SQIVND (reference sequence). The V segment lost 5 bases and the J segment 3 bases; nucleotides outside the gene matches: 8. The CDR3 DNA reads as TGTGCCAGTAGTCCTCGGGGGACAGGCCACACCGGGGAGCTGTTTTTT. Protein sequence: CASSPRGTGHTGELFF.

V is TRBV4-2 and J is TRBJ2-5, with TRBD2 matching 8 bases. After removal of 5 bases from V and 6 bases from J, the junction contained 11 bases not matched to a gene. The CDR3 has 15 residues. The germline gives CDR1 LGHNA, CDR2 YNFKEQ. The CDR3 coding sequence is TGTGCCAGCAGCTCGGGACTAGTAGGGAGACAGACCCAGTACTTC. Translated, it gives CASSSGLVGRQTQYF.

There are a few counts of this clone. The chain employs TRBV10-1 and TRBJ1-1; D is unresolved. The V end lost 0 bases, the J end lost 0 bases, and 2 bases lay between the germline ends. Germline V lookup: CDR1 WNHNN, CDR2 SYGVQD (reference sequence). The CDR3 runs to 13 residues. The CDR3 protein is CASSESLNTEAFF. In nucleotides, the CDR3 is TGCGCCAGCAGTGAGTCGTTGAACACTGAAGCTTTCTTT.

In its sample, this clone was seen once. V gene TRBV6-5 combines with J gene TRBJ1-2, with TRBD1 matching over 7 bases. The CDR3 is made up of 14 amino acids. Germline V gene sequence: CDR1 MNHEY, CDR2 SVGAGI. Trimming at V came to 8 bases and at J to 7 bases, leaving 13 bases not matched to a gene. Here the CDR3 reads CASGEGAGAGGYTF. CDR3 coding DNA: TGTGCCAGCGGGGAGGGGGCAGGGGCAGGTGGCTACACCTTC.

The chain employs TRBV5-1 and TRBJ2-7; tentatively, D is TRBD1 (8 bases). Between the trimmed V and J ends, which lost 2 bases and 4 bases, there was a span of 16 bases. Per the germline V gene, CDR1 is SGHRS and CDR2 is YFSETQ. The CDR3 is made up of 15 amino acids. CDR3 region: CASSLQGGFRYEQYF. DNA of the CDR3: TGCGCCAGCAGCTTACAGGGGGGGTTCAGATACGAGCAGTACTTC. Supplemented by reference TRBV5-1 and TRBJ2-7, the full variable domain reads KAGVTQTPRYLIKTRGQQVTLSCSPISGHRSVSWYQQTPGQGLQFLFEYFSETQRNKGNFPGRFSGRQFSNSRSEMNVSTLELGDSALYLCASSLQGGFRYEQYFGPGTRLTVT.

This clone was found once. The CDR3: CASSLVLSGWGSYNEQFF. CDR3 coding DNA: TGTGCCAGCAGCCTGGTACTATCGGGGTGGGGGTCCTACAATGAGCAGTTCTTC. V gene TRBV5-6 combines with J gene TRBJ2-1; perhaps D is TRBD1 or TRBD2 (5 bases each). The CDR3 covers 18 residues. The germline V gene encodes CDR1 SGHDT and CDR2 YYEEEE. Trimming took off 4 bases at V and 1 base at J, with 21 bases between the two ends.

V gene TRBV28 combines with J gene TRBJ2-6, with D uncertain. The V gene lost 3 bases and the J gene lost 0 bases, with 6 bases spanning the gap. This CDR3 contains 15 residues. Per germline, CDR1 MDHEN and CDR2 SYDVKM. The CDR3 is CASSFVGSGANVLTF. CDR3 bases: TGTGCCAGCAGTTTCGTTGGCTCTGGGGCCAACGTCCTGACTTTC.

The chain couples TRBV5-1 to TRBJ1-1, with 10 bases identical to TRBD1. The junction had 4 bases not matched to a gene; V was cut back by 4 bases and J by 1 base. The CDR3 is 15 amino acids. CDR1 and CDR2 (germline): SGHRS, YFSETQ. CDR3 loop: CASSNRDRGNTEAFF. CDR3 DNA sequence: TGCGCCAGCAGCAACCGGGACAGGGGGAACACTGAAGCTTTCTTT.

V usage is TRBV5-1 and J usage is TRBJ1-6; possibly TRBD1 for D (5 bases). V lost 0 bases and J 5 bases, leaving 6 bases between the germline ends. CDR1 is SGHRS and CDR2 is YFSETQ in the germline V gene. This CDR3 contains 14 residues. DNA for the CDR3: TGCGCCAGCAGCTTGGGGGGCGATAATTCACCCCTCCACTTT. This gives the protein CASSLGGDNSPLHF.

The chain recombines TRBV4-1 with TRBJ1-2, with a possible D match to TRBD1 (6 bases). With 2 bases removed from V and 4 bases from J, the gap between germline ends came to 17 bases. CDR1 MGHRA and CDR2 YSYEKL come from the germline V gene. This CDR3 spans 16 amino acids. The CDR3 sequence is CASSQPGTRVRYGYTF. In nucleotides, the CDR3 is TGCGCCAGCAGCCAACCCGGGACAAGGGTTCGCTATGGCTACACCTTC.

This clone was seen only a few times. This chain joins TRBV5-6 and TRBJ1-2; 8 nucleotides agree with TRBD1. The CDR3 is 13 residues long. Germline V gene data show CDR1 as SGHDT and CDR2 as YYEEEE. V lost 4 bases, J lost 6 bases, and 5 bases stayed unmatched. This chain's CDR3 is CASSDTGGNGYTF. The CDR3 DNA follows: TGTGCCAGCAGCGATACAGGGGGAAATGGCTACACCTTC.

The chain carries TRBV6-5 and TRBJ1-1, with D possibly TRBD1 on 6 matching bases. Germline loops: CDR1 MNHEY, CDR2 SVGAGI. The CDR3 totals 12 residues. Trimming pared 8 bases from V and 5 bases from J, leaving 12 bases between. The CDR3 spells CASWGGGTEAFF. CDR3 sequence (DNA): TGTGCCAGCTGGGGAGGGGGGACTGAAGCTTTCTTT.